A selection of T cell receptor beta chains follows, all from one sample in a study of T cells in Graves' hyperthyroidism and ophthalmopathy. TCRdb fed the multiplex PCR reads into MiXCR, producing one record per CDR3 protein. The sample has about 710,000 distinct CDR3 sequences; roughly 15% are singletons. The sequencing sample was made of blood. These receptors originate from a man between 18 and 35 years old with Graves' hyperthyroidism. The CDR3 runs from the conserved cysteine through the conserved F or W. A D gene is named only where the DNA matches it firmly. Clone size, where shown, is once, few, many, or a class for clones that have expanded.

clone size	V gene	J gene	D gene	CDR3 protein	CDR3 DNA
few	TRBV20-1	TRBJ2-1	-	CSARDSATYNEQFF	TGCAGTGCTAGAGATAGCGCTACCTACAATGAGCAGTTCTTC
-	TRBV19	TRBJ2-3	-	CASEMGGSTDTQYF	TGTGCCAGTGAAATGGGCGGGAGCACAGATACGCAGTATTTT
few	TRBV6-2/TRBV6-3	TRBJ2-3	TRBD2	CASSYSRWGLEDTDTQYF	TGTGCCAGCAGTTACTCGCGGTGGGGACTAGAAGACACAGATACGCAGTATTTT
many	TRBV18	TRBJ1-1	-	CASSPRQFVVGTEAFF	TGTGCCAGCTCACCCCGACAATTTGTAGTGGGCACTGAAGCTTTCTTT
few	TRBV7-9	TRBJ2-1	TRBD2	CASSPKGGLARYNEQFF	TGTGCCAGCAGCCCGAAGGGGGGACTAGCCCGGTACAATGAGCAGTTCTTC
-	TRBV14	TRBJ2-1	-	CASSQTGLGAQFF	TGTGCCAGCAGCCAGACAGGCCTCGGTGCGCAGTTCTTC
many	TRBV28	TRBJ1-4	TRBD1	CASSLGQGIEKLFF	TGTGCCAGCAGTTTGGGACAGGGAATCGAAAAACTGTTTTTT
-	TRBV7-9	TRBJ2-7	-	CASSLVQGVEQYF	TGTGCCAGCAGCTTAGTTCAGGGCGTCGAGCAGTACTTC
many	TRBV18	TRBJ2-5	-	CASSPHKQETQYF	TGTGCCAGCTCACCGCACAAACAAGAGACCCAGTACTTC
-	TRBV4-1	TRBJ2-7	-	CASSPSRRGEQYF	TGCGCCAGCAGCCCCTCGAGACGGGGCGAGCAGTACTTC
-	TRBV12-3/TRBV12-4	TRBJ1-5	-	CASSLYRREVPSHF	TGTGCCAGCAGTTTATACCGGAGGGAGGTCCCGTCGCATTTT
-	TRBV20-1	TRBJ2-4	-	CSAFRAPKGNIQYF	TGCAGTGCTTTCCGGGCCCCGAAGGGAAACATTCAGTACTTC
-	TRBV6-5	TRBJ2-5	TRBD2	CASFTSAGVRKTQYF	TGTGCCAGCTTTACTTCTGCGGGAGTTCGAAAGACCCAGTACTTC
many	TRBV28	TRBJ2-7	-	CATLASTYEQYF	TGTGCCACCCTGGCTTCTACCTACGAGCAGTACTTC
many	TRBV10-3	TRBJ2-1	-	CAISGSSSSYNEQFF	TGTGCCATCAGTGGGAGTTCCAGCTCCTACAATGAGCAGTTCTTC
many	TRBV5-1	TRBJ1-1	TRBD1	CASSPTGGTAEAFF	TGCGCCAGCAGCCCCACAGGGGGTACGGCTGAAGCTTTCTTT
-	TRBV18	TRBJ1-1	-	CASSPGSRQDTEAFF	TGTGCCAGCTCACCAGGTAGCCGACAGGACACTGAAGCTTTCTTT
-	TRBV19	TRBJ2-7	TRBD2	CASSMTSGASYEQYF	TGTGCCAGTAGCATGACTAGCGGGGCCTCCTACGAGCAGTACTTC
many	TRBV10-2	TRBJ2-7	-	CASSEGPSYEQYF	TGCGCCAGCAGTGAGGGCCCTTCCTACGAGCAGTACTTC
many	TRBV7-6	TRBJ2-7	-	CASSSPPGPSYEQYF	TGTGCCAGCAGCTCCCCACCGGGGCCCTCCTACGAGCAGTACTTC
many	TRBV7-9	TRBJ1-1	TRBD1	CASRGQGRDTEAFF	TGTGCCAGCAGGGGACAGGGCCGGGACACTGAAGCTTTCTTT
many	TRBV11-2	TRBJ2-7	TRBD2	CASSLAGGSYEQYF	TGTGCCAGCAGCTTAGCGGGAGGATCCTACGAGCAGTACTTC
-	TRBV3-1	TRBJ2-1	-	CASSHRYDSTGNEQFF	TGTGCCAGCAGCCACCGTTACGACAGCACGGGGAATGAGCAGTTCTTC
many	TRBV20-1	TRBJ2-3	TRBD1	CSASDRGTDTQYF	TGCAGTGCTAGTGACAGGGGAACAGATACGCAGTATTTT
few	TRBV29-1	TRBJ2-7	-	CSVVPGGLYEQYF	TGCAGCGTTGTTCCTGGGGGCCTCTACGAGCAGTACTTC
-	TRBV27	TRBJ2-1	TRBD2	CASSLPASGRNEQFF	TGTGCCAGCAGTTTACCGGCTAGCGGGAGAAATGAGCAGTTCTTC
-	TRBV30	TRBJ2-3	-	CAWSVGNVGDTQYF	TGTGCCTGGAGTGTAGGTAACGTGGGAGATACGCAGTATTTT
few	TRBV5-1	TRBJ2-3	TRBD2	CASSLILAGGTDTQYF	TGCGCCAGCAGCTTGATACTAGCGGGAGGCACAGATACGCAGTATTTT
many	TRBV30	TRBJ1-1	-	CAWTYGGTEAFF	TGTGCCTGGACTTATGGGGGTACTGAAGCTTTCTTT
-	TRBV12-3/TRBV12-4	TRBJ1-2	-	CASSLRGVNYGYTF	TGTGCCAGCAGTTTGCGGGGGGTTAACTATGGCTACACCTTC